The TCR beta chain under discussion was sequenced for a study of CXCR3-negative and CXCR3-positive naive CD8 T cells. UMI labels and 5' RACE were used to prepare the TRB cDNA libraries. After re-calling the 5' RACE reads, TCRdb lists one entry per CDR3 protein, DNA absent. Found here are 100,000 to 150,000 distinct CDR3 sequences; the top ten clones hold approximately 0.29%. The V gene's germline CDR1 is MNHEY and CDR2 SVGAGI. The CDR3 length is 11 residues. The clonotype originates from a human donor in good health. Some clones in this sample may be carry-over from other donors' samples. The V gene is TRBV6-5, the J gene TRBJ2-1. Sequencing was carried out using naive CXCR3- CD8+ T cells from blood. Subset here: CD45RO-CCR7+CD27+CD95- naive CD8+ T cells lacking CXCR3 (TNR3-). The CDR3 sequence: CASSTGNEQFF.